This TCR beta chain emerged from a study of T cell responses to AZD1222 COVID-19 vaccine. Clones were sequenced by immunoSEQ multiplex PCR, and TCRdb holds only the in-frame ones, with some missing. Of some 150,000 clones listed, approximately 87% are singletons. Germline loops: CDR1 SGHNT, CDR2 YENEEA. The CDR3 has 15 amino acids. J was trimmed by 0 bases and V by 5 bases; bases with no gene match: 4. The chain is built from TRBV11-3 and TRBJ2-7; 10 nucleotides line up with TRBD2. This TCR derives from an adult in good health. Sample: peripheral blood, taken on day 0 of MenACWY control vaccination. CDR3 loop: CASSALAGSSYEQYF. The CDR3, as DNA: TGTGCCAGCAGCGCACTAGCGGGGAGCTCCTACGAGCAGTACTTC.